A single sample is the source of the 30 T cell receptor beta chains below, sequenced in a study of T-cell reconstitution after alpha-beta-depleted transplantation in children. Preparation of the TCRbeta library was carried out with unique molecular identifiers. One entry per CDR3 protein results from TCRdb running MiXCR on the PCR reads. The table shows about 300,000 distinct CDR3 sequences, with over 7% occurring only once. Their antigen targets remain unknown. Study-level results: Fresh T-cell production supplied most of the T-cell counts and diversity seen one year after transplant.

This sample comprised peripheral blood, obtained 360 days after TCRalphabeta/CD19-depleted stem cell transplant. These receptors came from a female patient aged 2-15 years who had a stem cell transplant for Fanconi anemia, so the T cells may come from the graft donor.

This clonotype was seen ten or more times. V usage is TRBV15 and J usage is TRBJ2-3, with D perhaps matching TRBD1 (5 bases). The V end lost 1 base, the J end lost 0 bases, and 11 bases lay between the germline ends. This CDR3 has 16 residues. The germline gives CDR1 LNHNV, CDR2 YYDKDF (reference sequence). The CDR3 protein is CATSRVGAPSTDTQYF. CDR3 in DNA: TGTGCCACCAGCAGAGTAGGGGCCCCTAGCACAGATACGCAGTATTTT.

Here the CDR3 DNA reads TGTGCCAGCAGCCAAGATGCAGAGACCCAGTACTTC. Protein product: CASSQDAETQYF. V and J are TRBV3-1 and TRBJ2-5; D ambiguous. The V gene's germline CDR1 is LGHDT and CDR2 YNNKEL (reference sequence). Trimming took 0 bases from V and 4 from J, leaving 3 bases between them. This CDR3 spans 12 amino acids.

This clonotype occurred many times. The chain is built from TRBV3-1 and TRBJ2-3; TRBD2 aligns across 10 bases. The junction had 4 bases not matched to a gene; V was cut back by 0 bases and J by 4 bases. The CDR3 has 16 amino acids. In germline, CDR1 is LGHDT, CDR2 YNNKEL (reference sequence). CDR3 amino acids: CASSQELGTSADTQYF. In nucleotides, the CDR3 is TGTGCCAGCAGCCAAGAACTTGGGACTAGCGCAGATACGCAGTATTTT.

In this sample, this clonotype turned up many times. The CDR3 DNA is TGTGCCAGCAGTTTATTCGGGGGGGTAGGACTGGTCCGCGCCTACAATGAGCAGTTCTTC. As protein: CASSLFGGVGLVRAYNEQFF. The chain is built from TRBV28 and TRBJ2-1, with 8 bases lining up with TRBD2. The CDR3 covers 20 residues. Germline V lookup: CDR1 MDHEN, CDR2 SYDVKM. J was trimmed by 2 bases and V by 1 base; bases with no gene match: 16.

In its sample, this clonotype was seen many times. The chain joins TRBV5-1 to TRBJ2-1; D might be TRBD1 (5 bases). Germline V gives CDR1 SGHRS, CDR2 YFSETQ. The ends were cut back, 4 bases at V and 3 bases at J, with 8 bases in the middle. This CDR3 region has 13 residues. CDR3 sequence reads: CASSAGHYNEQFF. The CDR3 nucleotides read TGCGCCAGCAGCGCCGGACACTACAATGAGCAGTTCTTC.

This clonotype was counted many times. The rearrangement uses TRBV20-1 and TRBJ2-2; D gene unclear. CDR3 length: 14 residues. The germline V gene encodes CDR1 DFQATT and CDR2 SNEGSKA (reference sequence). V lost 3 bases and J lost 0, with 8 bases in between. The CDR3 sequence: CSASFRPNTGELFF. The CDR3 nucleotides are TGCAGTGCTAGCTTTCGACCGAACACCGGGGAGCTGTTTTTT.

This clonotype was found many times. V usage is TRBV5-1 and J usage is TRBJ2-3, with D uncertain. This CDR3 is built from 14 residues. CDR1 SGHRS and CDR2 YFSETQ come from the germline V gene. Trimming took 2 bases from V and 9 from J, leaving 16 bases between them. CDR3 nucleotide sequence: TGCGCCAGCAGCTTCCAACCCGGCCATCAAACGCAGTATTTT. Protein sequence: CASSFQPGHQTQYF. Looking up the rest from reference TRBV5-1 and TRBJ2-3 gives the full variable domain: KAGVTQTPRYLIKTRGQQVTLSCSPISGHRSVSWYQQTPGQGLQFLFEYFSETQRNKGNFPGRFSGRQFSNSRSEMNVSTLELGDSALYLCASSFQPGHQTQYFGPGTRLTVL.

Many counts were recorded for this clonotype. V usage is TRBV15 and J usage is TRBJ2-1, with D possibly matching TRBD2 (8 bases). Germline CDR1 reads LNHNV; CDR2 reads YYDKDF (reference sequence). The CDR3 contains 16 residues. V lost 1 base and J 7 bases, leaving 17 bases between the germline ends. As DNA, the CDR3 is TGTGCCACCAGCAGAGCAACAGGGGCTAGCGGGAATGAGCAGTTCTTC. Translated: CATSRATGASGNEQFF.

This clonotype was seen at least ten times. The chain combines TRBV7-3 with TRBJ1-1; 7 positions agree with TRBD1. V dropped 4 bases and J dropped 2; count of bases not matched to a gene: 4. CDR1 and CDR2 from the germline V gene are SGHTA and FQGTGA. This CDR3 has 14 amino acids. Here the CDR3 reads CASSWTGGNTEAFF. For the CDR3, the DNA is TGTGCCAGCAGCTGGACAGGCGGTAACACTGAAGCTTTCTTT.

This clonotype was counted ten times or more. This chain connects TRBV7-3 to TRBJ2-5; 8 positions match TRBD2. The V and J ends lost 4 bases and 0 bases, in that order; junction bases with no gene match: 4. The CDR3 runs 15 residues. Germline V gene data show CDR1 as SGHTA and CDR2 as FQGTGA. Here the CDR3 reads CASSSRLANQETQYF. In DNA form, the CDR3 reads TGTGCCAGCAGCTCCCGACTAGCGAACCAAGAGACCCAGTACTTC.

This clonotype came up many times. This chain links TRBV18 with TRBJ2-7; no definite D call. The germline V gene encodes CDR1 KGHSH and CDR2 LQKENI. The CDR3 runs to 15 residues. Trimming left V 3 bases short and J 0 bases short, with 12 bases between. CDR3 DNA: TGTGCCAGCTCACCCTTAGACGCAGGCTCCTACGAGCAGTACTTC. This gives the protein CASSPLDAGSYEQYF.

A word on this clonotype: A much larger clone differs by one base, so this may be a read error. Since no conserved phenylalanine or tryptophan closes the CDR3, a read error is the likely cause. This chain connects TRBV7-3 to TRBJ2-7; D gene ambiguous. Trimming shortened V by 1 base and J by 6 bases, and 7 bases separated the two germline ends. The CDR3 covers 12 residues. Per germline, CDR1 SGHTA and CDR2 FQGTGA. The DNA for the CDR3 is TGTGCCAGCAGCTTAATCCCTGGCGAGCAGTACTGC. Translating gives CASSLIPGEQYC.

In this sample, this clonotype turned up many times. V gene TRBV20-1 combines with J gene TRBJ2-5, with D tentatively TRBD1 (6 bases). Trimming cost V 1 base and J 0 bases, with 15 bases left between them. In germline, CDR1 is DFQATT, CDR2 SNEGSKA (reference sequence). CDR3 length: 16 residues. The CDR3 nucleotides are TGCAGTGCTAGAGTGGTAGCAGGGGCTTACCAAGAGACCCAGTACTTC. Translation gives CSARVVAGAYQETQYF.

This clonotype was counted at least ten times. V usage is TRBV29-1 and J usage is TRBJ1-2; D ambiguous. Trimming removed 5 bases from V and 4 bases from J, with 11 bases in between. Germline values: CDR1 SQVTM, CDR2 ANQGSEA. The CDR3 runs to 12 residues. The CDR3 bases are TGCAGCGTTCACACAGCCGGCTATGGCTACACCTTC. It translates to CSVHTAGYGYTF.

Many counts were recorded for this clonotype. V and J are TRBV27 and TRBJ2-2; weak D call: TRBD1 (6 bases). The germline V gene has CDR1 MNHEY and CDR2 SMNVEV (reference sequence). Trimming shortened V by 5 bases and J by 6 bases, and 13 bases separated the two germline ends. The CDR3 length is 14 residues. CDR3: CASSLLQGSGELFF. The CDR3, as DNA: TGTGCCAGCAGTCTATTACAGGGTTCCGGGGAGCTGTTTTTT.

This sequence joins TRBV5-1 and TRBJ2-1; D gene uncertain. Germline CDR1 is SGHRS and CDR2 is YFSETQ. CDR3 length: 16 amino acids. V dropped 2 bases and J dropped 4 bases, with 16 bases sitting between them. Here the CDR3 DNA reads TGCGCCAGCAGCTTTTTTATGGTCGGACCGTACAATGAGCAGTTCTTC. Residues: CASSFFMVGPYNEQFF. Drawing the rest from reference TRBV5-1 and TRBJ2-1, the complete variable domain is KAGVTQTPRYLIKTRGQQVTLSCSPISGHRSVSWYQQTPGQGLQFLFEYFSETQRNKGNFPGRFSGRQFSNSRSEMNVSTLELGDSALYLCASSFFMVGPYNEQFFGPGTRLTVL.

This clonotype appeared many times. The rearrangement links TRBV28 to TRBJ1-5, with D unclear. The V end lost 3 bases, the J end lost 0 bases, and 9 bases lay between the germline ends. The CDR3 is 15 residues long. Germline-derived CDR1 and CDR2 are MDHEN and SYDVKM. CDR3 coding DNA: TGTGCCAGCAGTTTCGTGGGGAATAGCAATCAGCCCCAGCATTTT. It specifies CASSFVGNSNQPQHF.

This clonotype has ten or more counts. The chain uses TRBV4-3 and TRBJ1-3; D call uncertain. V shed 2 bases and J shed 0 bases, with 5 bases lying between them. Looked up from germline, CDR1 is LGHNA and CDR2 is YSLEER. The CDR3 has 14 residues. CDR3 loop: CASSQRVSGNTIYF. The CDR3 DNA reads as TGCGCCAGCAGCCAACGAGTCTCTGGAAACACCATATATTTT.

This clonotype was seen many times. The chain recombines TRBV3-1 with TRBJ2-7, with D hard to call. The length of the CDR3 is 13 residues. CDR1 and CDR2 from the germline V gene are LGHDT and YNNKEL (reference sequence). V shed 0 bases and J shed 5 bases, with 8 bases lying between them. In nucleotides, the CDR3 is TGTGCCAGCAGCCAAGACTGGGTAAACGAGCAGTACTTC. Its protein product is CASSQDWVNEQYF.

This clonotype was seen a handful of times. The chain carries TRBV9 and TRBJ2-3; 8 nucleotides align to TRBD2. The V and J ends lost 4 bases and 3 bases, in that order; junction bases with no gene match: 4. The germline CDR1 and CDR2 sequences are SGDLS and YYNGEE. The CDR3 spans 14 residues. The CDR3 DNA follows: TGTGCCAGCAGCCCGGGGGGGAGGACAGATACGCAGTATTTT. The encoded protein is CASSPGGRTDTQYF.

This clonotype showed up many times. The genes are TRBV20-1 and TRBJ2-5; possibly TRBD1 for D (6 bases). Germline lookup yields CDR1 DFQATT and CDR2 SNEGSKA (reference sequence). The CDR3 totals 12 residues. V lost 7 bases to trimming and J lost 5 bases, with 14 bases between them. Here the CDR3 reads CSVLQGWETQYF. In nucleotides, the CDR3 is TGCAGTGTCCTACAGGGCTGGGAGACCCAGTACTTC.

Notes on this clonotype: A read error may be the cause here, since a much bigger clone is one base away. The conserved phenylalanine or tryptophan is not found at the CDR3 terminus, so this likely reflects a read error. The J gene is TRBJ2-5, the V gene TRBV28, with D possibly matching TRBD1 (5 bases). Trimming left V 5 bases short and J 5 bases short, with 15 bases between. This CDR3 region has 14 residues. Germline loops: CDR1 MDHEN, CDR2 SYDVKM. Here the CDR3 reads CASSEQVPGETQYC. The CDR3 DNA sequence: TGTGCCAGCAGTGAACAGGTCCCTGGGGAGACCCAGTACTGC.

This clonotype occurred many times. The rearrangement uses TRBV28 and TRBJ2-2; the D is unclear. This CDR3 is 16 amino acids long. Germline CDR1 reads MDHEN; CDR2 reads SYDVKM. V was shortened by 7 bases and J by 0 bases, with 15 bases between the two germline ends. The CDR3 is CASTSRWAPNTGELFF. The CDR3 DNA reads TGTGCCAGCACGAGTAGATGGGCGCCGAACACCGGGGAGCTGTTTTTT. Complete variable domain (other parts from reference TRBV28 and TRBJ2-2): DVKVTQSSRYLVKRTGEKVFLECVQDMDHENMFWYRQDPGLGLRLIYFSYDVKMKEKGDIPEGYSVSREKKERFSLILESASTNQTSMYLCASTSRWAPNTGELFFGEGSRLTVL.

This clonotype came up many times. The chain has TRBV12-3 or TRBV12-4 and TRBJ2-3, with D possibly matching TRBD1 (6 bases). CDR3 length equals 15 residues. V shed 6 bases and J shed 1 base, with 14 bases lying between them. This CDR3 is CASSLGGVGTDTQYF. The CDR3 DNA reads as TGTGCCAGCAGCCTAGGGGGTGTTGGCACAGATACGCAGTATTTT.

This clonotype has ten or more counts. The chain links TRBV5-1 to TRBJ2-1; the match to TRBD1 covers 9 bases. J lost 7 bases, V lost 0 bases, and 8 bases had no gene match. The CDR3 has 16 residues. From germline, CDR1 is SGHRS and CDR2 YFSETQ. DNA of the CDR3: TGCGCCAGCAGCTTGGGCGGGACAGGGCTCACGAATGAGCAGTTCTTC. As protein: CASSLGGTGLTNEQFF. The variable domain in full, completed from reference TRBV5-1 and TRBJ2-1, reads KAGVTQTPRYLIKTRGQQVTLSCSPISGHRSVSWYQQTPGQGLQFLFEYFSETQRNKGNFPGRFSGRQFSNSRSEMNVSTLELGDSALYLCASSLGGTGLTNEQFFGPGTRLTVL.

This clonotype has a count of ten or more. The rearrangement joins TRBV7-9 to TRBJ1-5; 7 bases are a match to TRBD1. CDR1 and CDR2 from the germline V gene are SEHNR and FQNEAQ (reference sequence). The CDR3 has 14 amino acids. The V and J ends lost 5 bases and 6 bases, in that order; junction bases with no gene match: 7. CDR3 bases: TGTGCCAGCAGCATAGGGGGCGTCGGTCAGCCCCAGCATTTT. It specifies CASSIGGVGQPQHF.

This clonotype was observed at least ten times. This chain connects TRBV12-3 or TRBV12-4 to TRBJ2-1, with 10 bases fitting TRBD2. The length of the CDR3 is 15 residues. Trimming removed 6 bases from V and 5 bases from J; junction bases left unmatched: 7. CDR3 sequence (DNA): TGTGCCAGCAGATTTAGCGGGGGGCCACACAATGAGCAGTTCTTC. Its protein is CASRFSGGPHNEQFF.

V and J are TRBV11-2 and TRBJ2-1; tentative D call: TRBD2 (7 bases). V lost 4 bases and J lost 4, with 26 bases in between. In germline, CDR1 is SGHAT, CDR2 FQNNGV. The CDR3 covers 19 residues. CDR3 in DNA: TGTGCCAGCAGCTCCCTGCCGGGCGGACTAGGGGGTTATTACAATGAGCAGTTCTTC. Protein product: CASSSLPGGLGGYYNEQFF.

This clonotype occurred many times. The J gene is TRBJ2-7, the V gene TRBV24-1; 10 bases align to TRBD1. This CDR3 comprises 14 residues. Germline loops: CDR1 KGHDR, CDR2 SFDVKD. Trimming at V came to 5 bases and at J to 2 bases, leaving 2 bases not matched to a gene. CDR3 in amino acids: CATSAGQGTYEQYF. CDR3 bases: TGTGCCACCAGTGCGGGACAGGGGACCTACGAGCAGTACTTC.

Only a few counts were recorded for this clonotype. This sequence joins TRBV5-5 and TRBJ1-3; weak D call: TRBD1 (5 bases). There are 16 residues in the CDR3. The V and J ends lost 3 bases and 0 bases respectively, with 13 bases between them. Germline V lookup: CDR1 SGHKS, CDR2 YYEKEE (reference sequence). For the CDR3, the DNA is TGTGCCAGCAGCTGGAACAGGCTCTTCTCTGGAAACACCATATATTTT. Its translation is CASSWNRLFSGNTIYF. Combining the CDR3 with reference TRBV5-5 and TRBJ1-3 gives the whole variable domain DAGVTQSPTHLIKTRGQQVTLRCSPISGHKSVSWYQQVLGQGPQFIFQYYEKEERGRGNFPDRFSARQFPNYSSELNVNALLLGDSALYLCASSWNRLFSGNTIYFGEGSWLTVV.